These 13 T cell receptor beta chains came from one sample sequenced in a study of tissue T cells after allogeneic stem cell transplantation. Method: immunoSEQ multiplex PCR; TCRdb's copy keeps in-frame clones and lacks some. Among some 6,700 clones listed, around 50% were seen once. As to time point: mouse harvest day 7 after allogeneic transplant. Each mouse received 10^7 T-cell-depleted marrow cells plus 10^6 splenic CD5+ T cells by tail vein. Sequencing used gut tissue. The source is a female BALB/c mouse given C57BL/6 T cells with graft-versus-host disease after an allogeneic hematopoietic cell transplant.

On this clone: Mouse gene names and germline throughout. The read terminates 1 residue before the CDR3 end, so the remaining end is supplied by the germline J gene. The chain recombines TRBV1 with TRBJ2-1; D gene unclear. The CDR3 spans 13 residues. The V end was cut by 5 bases, the J end by 3 bases, with 8 bases between. Per germline, CDR1 NSQYPW and CDR2 LRSPGD (reference sequence). The DNA read from the CDR3 is TGCACCTGCAGTCCGGGGTCCTATGCTGAGCAGTTC. Translated: CTCSPGSYAEQF. In full, the CDR3 reads CTCSPGSYAEQFF.

Remarks on this clone: Gene labels here are mouse ones. The read is 1 residue too short to cover the CDR3 end, so that end is filled in from the germline J gene. The rearrangement joins TRBV5 to TRBJ2-7, with 10 positions matching TRBD1. V shed 4 bases, J shed 3 bases, and the junction held 3 bases outside the gene matches. CDR3 size: 14 residues. The V gene's germline CDR1 is LGHNA and CDR2 YNLKQL (reference sequence). The part of the CDR3 DNA that was read is TGTGCCAGCAGCCTCGGGACAGGGGTCTATGAACAGTAC. Translated, it gives CASSLGTGVYEQY. The full CDR3 protein is CASSLGTGVYEQYF.

In the case of this clone: These gene names are mouse names. CDR3 sequence reads: CASSPDWGGAGAEQFF. The DNA read from the CDR3 is TGTGCCAGCAGTCCTGACTGGGGGGGCGCGGGGGCTGAGCAGTTC. The rearrangement links TRBV13-3 to TRBJ2-1, with 12 nucleotides matching TRBD2. Read sequence stops 1 residue before the CDR3 end, and the germline J gene provides the missing end. Unmatched junction bases numbered 9, after V lost 4 bases and J lost 7 bases. Germline-derived CDR1 and CDR2 are NNHDY and SYVADS. The length of the CDR3 is 16 residues.

Points on this clone: Gene names and germline match the mouse. This chain's CDR3 is CASSATGGTGQLYF. Partial CDR3 DNA: TGTGCCAGCAGTGCGACAGGGGGGACCGGGCAGCTCTAC. The chain carries TRBV26 and TRBJ2-2, with TRBD1 matching over 9 bases. From the germline J gene comes the end of the CDR3, since the read stops 1 residue before it. V was clipped by 5 bases and J by 5 bases; unmatched bases: 3. CDR3 size: 14 residues. The V gene's germline CDR1 is KGHPV and CDR2 FQNQEV (reference sequence).

Of note for this clone: Mouse gene names and germline throughout. With the read ending 1 residue before the CDR3 end, the germline J gene is used to fill in that end. The chain employs TRBV16 and TRBJ2-4; possible D gene TRBD2, 5 bases. CDR1 and CDR2 from the germline V gene are SGHSA and FRNQAP. V lost 3 bases to trimming and J lost 1 base, with 5 bases between them. This CDR3 spans 13 amino acids. CDR3 residues: CASSFGGQNTLYF. CDR3 DNA, as far as it was read: TGTGCAAGCAGCTTTGGGGGTCAAAACACCTTGTAC.

About this clone: Gene names follow the mouse nomenclature. The missing CDR3 end, 1 residue past where the read stops, is filled in from the germline J gene. The V call is TRBV3, the J call TRBJ2-3; 7 bases agree with TRBD1. The V and J ends lost 4 bases and 3 bases, in that order; junction bases with no gene match: 1. CDR1 SNHLY and CDR2 FYNGKV come from the germline V gene (reference sequence). The CDR3 covers 13 residues. The CDR3 bases that were read are TGTGCCAGCAGCTACAGGGGAGCAGAAACGCTGTAT. Residues: CASSYRGAETLY. From start to end, the CDR3 is CASSYRGAETLYF.

Comment on this clone: Gene names and germline match the mouse. Read sequence stops 1 residue before the CDR3 end, and the germline J gene provides the missing end. The chain employs TRBV13-1 and TRBJ1-1, with TRBD1 matching over 7 bases. This CDR3 spans 14 amino acids. Per the germline V gene, CDR1 is NSHNY and CDR2 is SYGAGN. V lost 3 bases, J lost 3 bases, and 5 bases stayed unmatched. The CDR3 sequence is CASSGQGGDTEVFF. CDR3 DNA, as far as it was read: TGTGCCAGCAGTGGACAGGGAGGGGACACAGAAGTCTTC.

This clone has a handful of counts. Gene names are the mouse ones. CDR3 DNA, as far as it was read: TGTGCAAGCAGCTTACAGGGGGCTGGAAATACGCTCTAT. It specifies CASSLQGAGNTLY. The entire CDR3 sequence reads CASSLQGAGNTLYF. The chain carries TRBV16 and TRBJ1-3; the match to TRBD1 covers 7 bases. The CDR3 end is not reached by the read, which stops 1 residue before it; the germline J gene fills it in. The length of the CDR3 is 14 residues. CDR1 SGHSA and CDR2 FRNQAP come from the germline V gene. J lost 2 bases, V lost 2 bases, and 0 bases had no gene match. Supplemented by reference TRBV16 and TRBJ1-3, the full variable domain reads NAGVIQTPRHKVTGKGQEATLWCEPISGHSAVFWYRQTIVQGLEFLTYFRNQAPIDDSGMPKERFSAQMPNQSHSTLKIQSTQPQDSAVYLCASSLQGAGNTLYFGEGSRLIVV.

By proportion, this clone is medium-sized (0.01 to 0.1%). These gene names are mouse names. Incomplete CDR3 DNA: TGTGCCAGCAGTCGGACAAACAACCAGGCTCCGCTT. This sequence encodes CASSRTNNQAPL. The entire CDR3 protein is CASSRTNNQAPLF. This chain connects TRBV26 to TRBJ1-5; a weak D match, TRBD1 (5 bases). The CDR3 extends 1 residue past the end of the read, so its final part is completed from the germline J gene. Germline CDR1 and CDR2: KGHPV and FQNQEV (reference sequence). V lost 4 bases and J 1 base, leaving 5 bases between the germline ends. The CDR3 has 13 residues.

In the case of this clone: These gene names are mouse names. From the germline J gene comes the end of the CDR3, since the read stops 1 residue before it. This chain connects TRBV26 to TRBJ2-3; tentative D call: TRBD1 (5 bases). This CDR3 region has 14 residues. Germline V gene data show CDR1 as KGHPV and CDR2 as FQNQEV (reference sequence). V was clipped by 4 bases and J by 3 bases, with 11 bases between them. The CDR3 DNA, read in part, is TGTGCCAGCAGTCCGCAGGGTTGGGCAGAAACGCTGTAT. Amino acids: CASSPQGWAETLY. The complete CDR3 sequence is CASSPQGWAETLYF.

This clone has a single count. The genes and germline here are from mouse. The CDR3 here is CASSLGTEDTQYF. The part of the CDR3 DNA that was read is TGTGCCAGCTCTCTCGGGACAGAAGACACCCAGTAC. V is TRBV12-1 and J is TRBJ2-5, with 7 positions matching TRBD1. The read stops 1 residue short of the end of the CDR3; the missing end is completed from the germline J gene. Germline V gene sequence: CDR1 SGHSN, CDR2 HYEKVE. After removal of 0 bases from V and 4 bases from J, the junction contained 0 bases not matched to a gene. The CDR3 loop spans 13 amino acids.

In regard to this clone: Germline and genes here are mouse. The CDR3 goes on 1 residue after the read ends, and that part is filled in from the germline J gene. This chain joins TRBV19 and TRBJ1-5, with D possibly TRBD1 on 6 matching bases. Per germline, CDR1 FNHDT and CDR2 SITEND (reference sequence). The CDR3 length is 14 residues. Deletions cut 6 bases from V and 2 bases from J, with 12 bases between. CDR3 sequence: CASKGGTYNQAPLF. The DNA read from the CDR3 is TGTGCCAGCAAGGGAGGGACATACAACCAGGCTCCGCTT. Combining the CDR3 with reference TRBV19 and TRBJ1-5 gives the whole variable domain GGIITQTPKFLIGQEGQKLTLKCQQNFNHDTMYWYRQDSGKGLRLIYYSITENDLQKGDLSEGYDASREKKSSFSLTVTSAQKNEMAVFLCASKGGTYNQAPLFGEGTRLSVL.

This clone has just a few counts. The germline and genes are mouse ones. Read coverage stops 1 residue before the CDR3 terminus; the germline J gene supplies the remainder. This chain connects TRBV26 to TRBJ2-2, with 9 bases fitting TRBD1. V trimming: 0 bases; J trimming: 5 bases; junction bases outside the gene matches: 1. The CDR3 has 15 amino acids. The germline V gene has CDR1 KGHPV and CDR2 FQNQEV (reference sequence). This chain's CDR3 is CASSLSGTGTGQLYF. CDR3 DNA, as far as it was read: TGTGCCAGCAGTCTGTCCGGGACAGGGACCGGGCAGCTCTAC.